This T cell receptor (beta chain) was retrieved from a study of PD-1 blockade in classical Hodgkin lymphoma (dated by TCRdb to about 2020). Notes on the research overall: Nivolumab dosing was 3 mg/kg intravenously every 2 weeks, continuing until either disease progression or unacceptable toxicity. To define a peripheral blood immune signature of response to PD-1 blockade in classical Hodgkin lymphoma, the study combined TCR beta sequencing with CyTOF. General study outcomes and caveats: The study was limited to a single clinical trial cohort, and causes of repertoire differences, possibly disease activity or prior therapy, remained undefined. Baseline diversity similar to that of newly diagnosed patients was observed in trial patients achieving complete response, whereas significantly lower diversity was observed in partial responders and progressors. Baseline TCR diversity was reported as lower in newly diagnosed patients than in healthy donors, and lower still in relapsed/refractory patients. CD4+ but not CD8+ TCR diversity rose significantly by C4D1 (p=0.0027 vs p=0.16), most apparent in complete responders (p=0.02). Lower diversity was observed in patients in whom nivolumab was started less than 1 year after ASCT, and these patients were excluded from later analyses so that confounding by immune reconstitution would be avoided.

In light of the paper, this sample's time point label describes: cycle 1 day 1 (C1D1), immediately before nivolumab initiation. Relapse after autologous stem cell transplantation had occurred in all trial patients, and cohorts A, B and C were distinguished by prior brentuximab vedotin exposure. The trial cohort comprised fewer than 65 patients with relapsed/refractory classical Hodgkin lymphoma whose best overall responses were complete response, partial response or progressive disease. Single-agent nivolumab was administered to trial patients in the multi-cohort phase II CheckMate 205 trial. An independent review committee assessed best overall response by applying the 2007 International Working Group response criteria. Trial PBMCs were collected immediately before nivolumab initiation (C1D1) and during therapy at cycle 2 day 1 and cycle 4 day 1. Peripheral blood was collected in 8 mL Vacutainer Cell Preparation Tubes, from which PBMCs were isolated by centrifugation and then cryopreserved.

In regard to this clone: Its target antigen remains unknown. No quality values exist for individual bases; no much larger clone is one base distant.

For CDR1 and CDR2, the germline V gene lists MDHEN and SYDVKM. Including cysteine and phenylalanine, the CDR3 has 15 amino acids. Here the CDR3 DNA is all that survives: 45 bases in frame from base 1. The germline V end is reduced by 8 bases and the J end by 4 bases; junction bases left unmatched: 12. The Qiagen DNeasy kit was used to extract genomic DNA from unsorted PBMCs and from the negatively selected CD4+ and CD8+ fractions. Using primers that anneal to V and J segments, immunoSEQ multiplex PCR amplified the TCR beta CDR3 regions. Amplification bias was minimized using a synthetic immune receptor repertoire, and residual bias was removed computationally after sequencing. As for the original processing: Custom Python scripts were used to quantify repertoire diversity as the Shannon entropy index. Unsorted, CD4+ and CD8+ repertoires were examined separately, except in combined analyses, for which CD4+ and CD8+ sequences were merged in silico. Clonal expansion was defined as at least a 2-fold frequency increase after treatment relative to C1D1, with a pseudocount of 0.5 for undetected baseline clones. Singleton clones were defined as clones with 0 or 1 copy at C1D1, and non-singleton clones were defined as clones with 2 or more copies. Clones expanded in unsorted samples were assigned a CD4+, CD8+ or unknown annotation through matching of protein sequences in sorted samples from the same patient. Wilcoxon tests on paired samples were used to test changes in diversity from C1D1 to C4D1. This is the immuneACCESS table as TCRdb keeps it, with only in-frame sequences that have V and J called. A part of the clones is gone; compared with another copy, unresolved V genes explain less than half, and the rest is unexplained. V and J calls and clone size are as listed in that table; D and trimming were resolved from the DNA. Here the sample has 95,000 or so clones; 65% to 85% occur a single time. The ten largest clones add up to more than 9% of the sample.

This receptor was taken from a human donor with classical Hodgkin lymphoma. Recombination joined TRBV28 with TRBJ2-7; 9 central nucleotides agree with TRBD1. The starting material was peripheral blood mononuclear cells (PBMCs), obtained at baseline. The nucleotides read TGTGCCAGCCTCTCTACCGGGACAGGGAATTACGAGCAGTACTTC. This sequence encodes CASLSTGTGNYEQYF.